What follows are 21 T cell receptor beta chains derived from one specimen sequenced in a study of blood T cells in healthy people across ages. For the second PCR, which ran for roughly 7 to 11 cycles, a sample-barcoded 5' primer and a J-beta primer mix were used. Via MiXCR, TCRdb re-called the 5' RACE reads, giving one row per CDR3 protein. This table has 550,000 to 600,000 distinct CDR3 sequences, roughly 48% appearing once. Sample: blood. These receptors all come from a man older than 75 in good health.

In this sample, this clonotype turned up a few times. Since a much larger clone is just one base distant, this may be a read error. The rearrangement uses TRBV6-6 and TRBJ2-7; D unclear. Germline-derived CDR1 and CDR2 are MNHNY and SVGAGI (reference sequence). There are 16 residues in the CDR3. With 4 bases removed from V and 2 bases from J, the gap between germline ends came to 18 bases. CDR3 in DNA: TGTGCCAGCAGTTGCCCCCCGGACCTGGGAACCTACGAGCAGTACTTC. This sequence encodes CASSCPPDLGTYEQYF.

This clonotype was observed many times. This chain uses TRBV6-6 with TRBJ1-1; D may be TRBD1 (5 bases). In germline, CDR1 is MNHNY, CDR2 SVGAGI (reference sequence). This CDR3 spans 14 amino acids. The ends were cut back, 7 bases at V and 1 base at J, with 13 bases in the middle. CDR3 loop: CASTLGGENTEAFF. The CDR3 nucleotides are TGTGCCAGCACCCTCGGGGGTGAGAACACTGAAGCTTTCTTT.

The CDR3 region has the DNA TGTGCCTGGAATACACCCGGGACAGGGCTGCGCTATGGCTACACCTTC. It codes for CAWNTPGTGLRYGYTF. This chain uses TRBV30 with TRBJ1-2, with 9 bases that match TRBD1. Germline trimming cut 4 bases from V and 4 bases from J; bases unmatched to any gene: 13. The CDR3 covers 16 residues. Germline CDR1 GTSNPN, CDR2 SVGIG (reference sequence).

The chain recombines TRBV15 with TRBJ2-6; unclear D gene. Germline CDR1 and CDR2: LNHNV and YYDKDF (reference sequence). The CDR3 spans 17 residues. With 0 bases removed from V and 0 bases from J, the gap between germline ends came to 9 bases. The CDR3 nucleotides read TGTGCCACCAGCAGAGAAGGGATGCACTCTGGGGCCAACGTCCTGACTTTC. Translating it yields CATSREGMHSGANVLTF.

This clonotype was seen a handful of times. As DNA, the CDR3 is TGTGCCAGCAGCCACCCAGGGCTAGCGGGAGCAGATACGCAGTATTTT. Translation: CASSHPGLAGADTQYF. This chain joins TRBV14 and TRBJ2-3; 10 bases fit TRBD2. This CDR3 has 16 amino acids. Germline trimming cut 3 bases from V and 4 bases from J; bases unmatched to any gene: 7. The germline V gene encodes CDR1 SGHDN and CDR2 FVKESK.

The gene calls are TRBV7-8 and TRBJ2-1, with TRBD2 matching 12 bases. This CDR3 comprises 18 residues. Losses at the gene ends were 4 bases for V and 3 bases for J; bases not matched to a gene: 10. Germline CDR1 and CDR2: SGHVS and FQNEAQ. DNA for the CDR3: TGTGCCAGCAGCTCCCCTAGCGGGAGGGAGGAAAGCTACAATGAGCAGTTCTTC. Its translation: CASSSPSGREESYNEQFF.

The CDR3 protein is CASSIDSGTRRKTQYF. CDR3 sequence (DNA): TGTGCCAGCAGTATAGATAGCGGGACGCGGCGGAAGACCCAGTACTTC. The chain links TRBV6-2 or TRBV6-3 to TRBJ2-7, with 8 bases that match TRBD2. The J call may be incorrect, as the DNA end agrees better with TRBJ2-5. The CDR3 is made up of 16 amino acids. Germline CDR1 reads MNHEY; CDR2 reads SVGEGT.

V and J are TRBV7-3 and TRBJ2-1; D possibly uses TRBD1 or TRBD2 (5 bases each). This CDR3 is built from 14 residues. Germline CDR1 reads SGHTA; CDR2 reads FQGTGA. The V gene lost 5 bases and the J gene lost 5 bases, with 13 bases spanning the gap. This CDR3 is CASSPRDRHNEQFF. DNA of the CDR3: TGTGCCAGCAGCCCCCGGGACCGCCACAATGAGCAGTTCTTC.

This clonotype was found a few times. This chain connects TRBV7-2 to TRBJ1-1; weak D call: TRBD1 (5 bases). Per the germline V gene, CDR1 is SGHTA and CDR2 is FQGNSA. Trimming stripped 5 bases from V and 1 base from J, with 11 bases between. The CDR3 has 14 amino acids. The CDR3 DNA sequence: TGTGCCAGCAGCCCCGGGGGGAGGAACACTGAAGCTTTCTTT. It encodes CASSPGGRNTEAFF.

In this sample, this clonotype turned up a few times. The junction differs from germline at one of its ends, possibly a read error. This rearrangement joins TRBV29-1 to TRBJ2-5, with a tentative D call TRBD2 (6 bases). The length of the CDR3 is 11 residues. The V gene's germline CDR1 is SQVTM and CDR2 ANQGSEA. The CDR3 protein is CSGEEGEEQYF. As DNA, the CDR3 is TGCAGCGGTGAAGAAGGGGAGGAGCAGTACTTC.

This clonotype was seen a few times. This chain uses TRBV6-2 or TRBV6-3 with TRBJ2-3; possibly TRBD1 for D (6 bases). The CDR3 has 15 residues. Germline CDR1 is MNHEY and CDR2 is SVGEGT. Trimming removed 5 bases from V and 3 bases from J, with 15 bases in between. In DNA form, the CDR3 reads TGTGCCAGCAGTGACCGGGACACCAGGACAGATACGCAGTATTTT. This encodes CASSDRDTRTDTQYF.

The V and J genes are TRBV20-1 and TRBJ2-7; 13 nucleotides match TRBD2. Looked up from germline, CDR1 is DFQATT and CDR2 is SNEGSKA (reference sequence). Trimming took 1 base from V and 0 from J; bases not matched to a gene: 6. The CDR3 has 17 residues. This CDR3 reads CSARALRTSGSSYEQYF. In DNA, the CDR3 is TGCAGTGCTAGAGCACTGCGGACTAGCGGGAGCTCCTACGAGCAGTACTTC.

The chain combines TRBV7-2 with TRBJ2-4; 8 nucleotides align to TRBD2. TRBJ2-7 matches the DNA end more closely, so the J call is doubtful. Germline-derived CDR1 and CDR2 are SGHTA and FQGNSA. There are 15 residues in the CDR3. CDR3 sequence (DNA): TGTGCCAGCAGCTTAGATCCCGGGGGGGTATACGAGCAGTACTTC. It specifies CASSLDPGGVYEQYF.

The chain carries TRBV6-6 and TRBJ1-1; D is unresolved. This CDR3 region has 11 residues. Deletions cut 6 bases from V and 10 bases from J, with 12 bases between. CDR1 and CDR2 from the germline V gene are MNHNY and SVGAGI (reference sequence). Here the CDR3 DNA reads TGTGCCAGCAGGACGACCGGAGGAGCTTTCTTT. Translated: CASRTTGGAFF.

V is TRBV5-6 and J is TRBJ1-1; perhaps TRBD1 as D (6 bases). The V gene's germline CDR1 is SGHDT and CDR2 YYEEEE. CDR3 length equals 13 residues. V was cut by 0 bases and J by 6 bases, with 9 bases left in between. CDR3 coding DNA: TGTGCCAGCAGCTTGGGCAGGGGTCCTGAAGCTTTCTTT. Translation gives CASSLGRGPEAFF.

The chain combines TRBV6-5 with TRBJ1-2, with 10 bases that match TRBD1. This CDR3 has 17 residues. CDR1 is MNHEY and CDR2 is SVGAGI in the germline V gene. V lost 4 bases to trimming and J lost 7 bases; unmatched junction nucleotides: 15. CDR3 nucleotide sequence: TGTGCCAGCAGTTCCTACTTAATGATGACAGGGGGCGGTGGCTACACCTTC. It yields the protein CASSSYLMMTGGGGYTF.

The rearrangement uses TRBV28 and TRBJ2-1; possibly TRBD2 for D (5 bases). Germline V lookup: CDR1 MDHEN, CDR2 SYDVKM. V dropped 6 bases and J dropped 0 bases, with 12 bases sitting between them. The CDR3 contains 15 residues. CDR3 amino acids: CASRPPGSSYNEQFF. CDR3 DNA: TGTGCCAGCAGGCCTCCTGGGAGCTCCTACAATGAGCAGTTCTTC.

The chain employs TRBV29-1 and TRBJ1-2; D unclear. V shed 3 bases and J shed 1 base, with 9 bases lying between them. Germline V CDR1 and CDR2: SQVTM, ANQGSEA. CDR3 length: 13 amino acids. In DNA, the CDR3 is TGCAGCGTTGAGGGCCGGAATAACTATGGCTACACCTTC. Residues: CSVEGRNNYGYTF.

The chain combines TRBV20-1 with TRBJ1-2; D remains unclear. Trimming removed 3 bases from V and 1 base from J, with 9 bases in between. The CDR3 extends over 13 amino acids. The V gene's germline CDR1 is DFQATT and CDR2 SNEGSKA (reference sequence). CDR3 in amino acids: CSASVRSNYGYTF. In nucleotides, the CDR3 is TGCAGTGCTAGCGTTCGGAGTAACTATGGCTACACCTTC.

This clonotype came up a few times. V usage is TRBV7-2 and J usage is TRBJ2-5; 10 nucleotides line up with TRBD1. Germline V gene lookup returns CDR1 SGHTA and CDR2 FQGNSA. This CDR3 has 18 amino acids. J lost 1 base, V lost 5 bases, and 13 bases had no gene match. This CDR3 is CASSARHRDRGPQETQYF. In nucleotides, the CDR3 is TGTGCCAGCAGCGCCCGACACCGGGACAGGGGCCCCCAAGAGACCCAGTACTTC.

This clonotype has only a few counts. The rearrangement links TRBV11-2 to TRBJ2-7; D remains unclear. The V and J ends lost 7 bases and 2 bases respectively, with 6 bases between them. The germline gives CDR1 SGHAT, CDR2 FQNNGV. The CDR3 loop spans 11 amino acids. CDR3 protein: CASTTAYEQYF. CDR3 coding DNA: TGTGCCAGCACAACAGCCTACGAGCAGTACTTC.